One sample yielded the 27 T cell receptor beta chains listed below, sequenced in a study of neurological immune-mediated disorders. In TCRdb, the 5' RACE reads were re-called with MiXCR into one record per CDR3 protein. The sample carries about 45,000 distinct CDR3 sequences, roughly 13% recorded once. Time point: longitudinal time-point 3. The sequencing sample was made of PBMCs. The receptor set was obtained from a man aged 25 to 40 in good health.

This clonotype was detected ten times or more. The chain recombines TRBV5-1 with TRBJ2-5; 8 bases line up with TRBD1. CDR1 and CDR2 (germline): SGHRS, YFSETQ. The J segment lost 5 bases and the V segment lost 4 bases, leaving 4 bases of the junction unmatched. CDR3 length equals 13 residues. This chain's CDR3 is CASSLGQVETQYF. The CDR3 DNA reads as TGCGCCAGCAGCCTGGGACAGGTGGAGACCCAGTACTTC. Full variable domain (remainder filled in from reference TRBV5-1 and TRBJ2-5): KAGVTQTPRYLIKTRGQQVTLSCSPISGHRSVSWYQQTPGQGLQFLFEYFSETQRNKGNFPGRFSGRQFSNSRSEMNVSTLELGDSALYLCASSLGQVETQYFGPGTRLLVL.

The chain has TRBV7-9 and TRBJ2-5, with 12 bases matching TRBD2. The germline V gene has CDR1 SEHNR and CDR2 FQNEAQ (reference sequence). J was trimmed by 5 bases and V by 2 bases; bases with no gene match: 12. This CDR3 spans 18 amino acids. CDR3 in DNA: TGTGCCAGCAGCTTAACCACACGACTAGCGGGAGTCCAGGAGACCCAGTACTTC. It yields the protein CASSLTTRLAGVQETQYF.

This clonotype was counted at least ten times. The chain has TRBV20-1 and TRBJ1-1; possibly TRBD1 for D (5 bases). V lost 1 base, J lost 11 bases, and 17 bases lay in between. Germline CDR1 is DFQATT and CDR2 is SNEGSKA (reference sequence). The CDR3 has 13 residues. The CDR3 nucleotides read TGCAGTGCTAGAGCTGGGACCCAGCTGTTCGCTTTCTTT. Translating it yields CSARAGTQLFAFF.

This clonotype came up many times. This sequence joins TRBV5-1 and TRBJ1-5, with D tentatively TRBD1 (6 bases). Germline lookup yields CDR1 SGHRS and CDR2 YFSETQ. The ends were cut back, 2 bases at V and 6 bases at J, with 15 bases in the middle. This CDR3 is 15 amino acids long. The CDR3 sequence is CASSLDGGLVQPQHF. For the CDR3, the DNA is TGCGCCAGCAGCTTAGATGGGGGGCTCGTTCAGCCCCAGCATTTT.

This clonotype was seen many times. The rearrangement uses TRBV9 and TRBJ2-2, with D uncertain. V lost 1 base to trimming and J lost 1 base, with 5 bases between them. CDR1 and CDR2 from the germline V gene are SGDLS and YYNGEE. The CDR3 is made up of 14 amino acids. The CDR3 nucleotides are TGTGCCAGCAGCGTAAGACAGAACACCGGGGAGCTGTTTTTT. This codes for CASSVRQNTGELFF.

CDR3 DNA sequence: TGTGCCAGCAGCCAAGATATTAACAGGCTGGGAGAGACCCAGTACTTC. It is translated as CASSQDINRLGETQYF. This chain links TRBV14 with TRBJ2-5; D is perhaps TRBD1 (5 bases). The germline V gene has CDR1 SGHDN and CDR2 FVKESK. With 0 bases removed from V and 4 bases from J, the gap between germline ends came to 15 bases. The CDR3 length is 16 residues.

This clonotype came up many times. The J gene is TRBJ2-1, the V gene TRBV10-3, with a tentative D call TRBD2 (5 bases). V was cut by 8 bases and J by 5 bases, with 10 bases left in between. Germline V gene sequence: CDR1 ENHRY, CDR2 SYGVKD. The CDR3 sequence is 12 residues long. In DNA, the CDR3 is TGTGCCATCGCTTGGGGAGACAATGAGCAGTTCTTC. It encodes CAIAWGDNEQFF.

As regards this clonotype: This may arise from a read error, as a much more abundant clone is one base away. The CDR3 coding sequence is TGTGCCAGCAGCCCAACAGGGGTTAATCAGTCCCAGCATTTT. Translating it yields CASSPTGVNQSQHF. V usage is TRBV7-9 and J usage is TRBJ1-5, with 7 bases aligning to TRBD1. This CDR3 contains 14 residues. CDR1 SEHNR and CDR2 FQNEAQ come from the germline V gene (reference sequence).

This clonotype was counted at least ten times. The chain links TRBV5-1 to TRBJ2-3; possibly TRBD2 for D (5 bases). Germline lookup yields CDR1 SGHRS and CDR2 YFSETQ. Deletions cut 4 bases from V and 6 bases from J, with 15 bases between. CDR3 length equals 14 residues. CDR3 region: CASSPGRFLDTQYF. The DNA of the CDR3 is TGCGCCAGCAGCCCTGGGAGATTTCTCGATACGCAGTATTTT. Full variable domain (outside the CDR3, taken from reference TRBV5-1 and TRBJ2-3): KAGVTQTPRYLIKTRGQQVTLSCSPISGHRSVSWYQQTPGQGLQFLFEYFSETQRNKGNFPGRFSGRQFSNSRSEMNVSTLELGDSALYLCASSPGRFLDTQYFGPGTRLTVL.

This clonotype was seen at least ten times. The chain uses TRBV28 and TRBJ2-1; 11 bases are a match to TRBD2. The CDR3 consists of 15 residues. Trimming removed 6 bases from V and 10 bases from J; junction bases left unmatched: 11. Germline-derived CDR1 and CDR2 are MDHEN and SYDVKM. CDR3 sequence reads: CASSRPSGRWGEQFF. CDR3 in DNA: TGTGCCAGCAGCCGTCCTAGCGGGAGGTGGGGGGAGCAGTTCTTC.

There are many counts of this clonotype. V and J are TRBV12-3 or TRBV12-4 and TRBJ1-5; no reliable D call. The CDR3 spans 13 residues. Trimming stripped 5 bases from V and 4 bases from J, with 9 bases between. In nucleotides, the CDR3 is TGTGCCAGCAGTATTAACAGAAATCAGCCCCAGCATTTT. It encodes CASSINRNQPQHF.

V gene TRBV7-3 combines with J gene TRBJ2-7; 14 bases fit TRBD2. Per germline, CDR1 SGHTA and CDR2 FQGTGA. This CDR3 region has 16 residues. Trimming cost V 5 bases and J 5 bases; bases outside gene matches: 8. The CDR3 DNA sequence: TGTGCCAGCAGCCCGGACGGGACTAGCGGGAGCGACGAGCAGTACTTC. Its translation: CASSPDGTSGSDEQYF. Together with reference TRBV7-3 and TRBJ2-7, the CDR3 gives the full variable domain: GAGVSQTPSNKVTEKGKYVELRCDPISGHTALYWYRQSLGQGPEFLIYFQGTGAADDSGLPNDRFFAVRPEGSVSTLKIQRTERGDSAVYLCASSPDGTSGSDEQYFGPGTRLTVT.

This clonotype has a count of ten or more. The CDR3 sequence: CASSLQGRPEAFF. CDR3 in DNA: TGTGCCAGCAGCCTGCAGGGGCGCCCTGAAGCTTTCTTT. V is TRBV7-2 and J is TRBJ1-1; tentatively, D is TRBD1 (6 bases). V was clipped by 5 bases and J by 6 bases, with 13 bases between them. The CDR3 has 13 amino acids. Germline-derived CDR1 and CDR2 are SGHTA and FQGNSA. The variable domain in full, with the rest retrieved from reference TRBV7-2 and TRBJ1-1, is GAGVSQSPSNKVTEKGKDVELRCDPISGHTALYWYRQSLGQGLEFLIYFQGNSAPDKSGLPSDRFSAERTGGSVSTLTIQRTQQEDSAVYLCASSLQGRPEAFFGQGTRLTVV.

This clonotype was picked up many times. The gene calls are TRBV15 and TRBJ2-2, with D uncertain. Looked up from germline, CDR1 is LNHNV and CDR2 is YYDKDF (reference sequence). Trimming removed 1 base from V and 0 bases from J, with 3 bases in between. The CDR3 spans 14 residues. The CDR3 sequence: CATSRVANTGELFF. CDR3 DNA sequence: TGTGCCACCAGCAGAGTAGCGAACACCGGGGAGCTGTTTTTT.

This clonotype was counted at least ten times. This chain joins TRBV11-2 and TRBJ2-2, with a weak D call TRBD2 (5 bases). The CDR3 totals 16 residues. V dropped 1 base and J dropped 0 bases, with 9 bases sitting between them. Germline CDR1 and CDR2: SGHAT and FQNNGV. CDR3 in DNA: TGTGCCAGCAGCTTAGGTCGGGGAACGAACACCGGGGAGCTGTTTTTT. This translates into CASSLGRGTNTGELFF.

This clonotype was recorded many times. The J gene is TRBJ2-2, the V gene TRBV5-1, with D unresolved. The CDR3 has 16 amino acids. The germline CDR1 and CDR2 sequences are SGHRS and YFSETQ. Trimming stripped 4 bases from V and 6 bases from J, with 19 bases between. The CDR3 region has the DNA TGCGCCAGCAGCCAACTCCTTGGTTCGGAAGCCGGGGAGCTGTTTTTT. Translated, it gives CASSQLLGSEAGELFF. Drawing the rest from reference TRBV5-1 and TRBJ2-2, the complete variable domain is KAGVTQTPRYLIKTRGQQVTLSCSPISGHRSVSWYQQTPGQGLQFLFEYFSETQRNKGNFPGRFSGRQFSNSRSEMNVSTLELGDSALYLCASSQLLGSEAGELFFGEGSRLTVL.

This clonotype was counted many times. CDR3 nucleotides: TGTGCCAGCAGCCAGGGACTAGCGGGGTTTACCTACGAGCAGTACTTC. This translates into CASSQGLAGFTYEQYF. V usage is TRBV3-1 and J usage is TRBJ2-7; 13 bases agree with TRBD2. V was pared by 3 bases and J by 2 bases, with 4 bases of the junction left unmatched. The CDR3 runs to 16 residues. In germline, CDR1 is LGHDT, CDR2 YNNKEL (reference sequence).

As for this clonotype: The conserved closing phenylalanine or tryptophan is absent in this CDR3, likely reflecting a read error. V is TRBV6-2 or TRBV6-3 and J is TRBJ2-6, with a tentative D call TRBD2 (5 bases). Looked up from germline, CDR1 is MNHEY and CDR2 is SVGEGT. This CDR3 comprises 15 residues. CDR3: CVSGKGTSGANVLTI. CDR3 nucleotide sequence: TGTGTCAGCGGAAAGGGCACTTCTGGGGCCAACGTCCTGACTATC.

Ten or more counts support this clonotype. The chain is built from TRBV29-1 and TRBJ2-2; D gene uncertain. Trimming removed 5 bases at V and 6 bases at J, with 7 bases between. The CDR3 totals 11 residues. From germline, CDR1 is SQVTM and CDR2 ANQGSEA. The CDR3 DNA follows: TGCAGCGTTCAAAGTCCCGGGGAGCTGTTTTTT. The encoded protein is CSVQSPGELFF.

Ten or more counts support this clonotype. V gene TRBV5-1 combines with J gene TRBJ2-1; TRBD2 is a possible D gene (5 bases). Germline V lookup: CDR1 SGHRS, CDR2 YFSETQ. This CDR3 has 12 amino acids. Trimming stripped 7 bases from V and 8 bases from J, with 13 bases between. Here the CDR3 DNA reads TGCGCCAGCGGGAACGGGAATGATGAGCAGTTCTTC. Its translation: CASGNGNDEQFF. The whole variable domain, filled in from reference TRBV5-1 and TRBJ2-1, reads KAGVTQTPRYLIKTRGQQVTLSCSPISGHRSVSWYQQTPGQGLQFLFEYFSETQRNKGNFPGRFSGRQFSNSRSEMNVSTLELGDSALYLCASGNGNDEQFFGPGTRLTVL.

The table lists this clonotype with many counts. This chain joins TRBV9 and TRBJ2-1; 8 bases agree with TRBD1. The CDR3 has 16 residues. CDR1 is SGDLS and CDR2 is YYNGEE in the germline V gene. V gave up 2 bases and J gave up 0 bases; unmatched junction bases: 4. Here the CDR3 reads CASSVQGASSYNEQFF. CDR3 in DNA: TGTGCCAGCAGCGTCCAGGGGGCAAGCTCCTACAATGAGCAGTTCTTC. The full variable domain, in which reference TRBV9 and TRBJ2-1 provide the parts outside the CDR3, is DSGVTQTPKHLITATGQRVTLRCSPRSGDLSVYWYQQSLDQGLQFLIQYYNGEERAKGNILERFSAQQFPDLHSELNLSSLELGDSALYFCASSVQGASSYNEQFFGPGTRLTVL.

A word on this clonotype: The junction does not match germline at one end; this may be a read error. The V call is TRBV9, the J call TRBJ2-5; 7 bases map to TRBD2. CDR1 is SGDLS and CDR2 is YYNGEE in the germline V gene. The CDR3 runs 16 residues. In DNA form, the CDR3 reads TGTTCCAGCAGCGTAGACGGGGCGGGAGTAGGGGAGATCCAGTACTTC. Amino acids: CSSSVDGAGVGEIQYF.

The table lists this clonotype with many counts. This rearrangement joins TRBV20-1 to TRBJ2-5; 11 positions agree with TRBD1. V lost 5 bases, J lost 2 bases, and 7 bases stayed unmatched. This CDR3 comprises 15 residues. Germline CDR1 reads DFQATT; CDR2 reads SNEGSKA (reference sequence). CDR3 loop: CSAEHRDRGQETQYF. In nucleotides, the CDR3 is TGCAGTGCTGAACACCGGGACAGGGGGCAAGAGACCCAGTACTTC.

This clonotype was counted ten times or more. The chain is built from TRBV20-1 and TRBJ2-7, with 16 bases fitting TRBD2. The CDR3 covers 15 residues. Looked up from germline, CDR1 is DFQATT and CDR2 is SNEGSKA (reference sequence). The junction had 7 bases not matched to a gene; V was cut back by 5 bases and J by 6 bases. The CDR3 region has the DNA TGCAGTGCTTCGGGACTAGCGGGAGGGCCTAGCGAGCAGTACTTC. This codes for CSASGLAGGPSEQYF.

This clonotype was recorded many times. The V call is TRBV21-1, the J call TRBJ2-7; TRBD1, the table's D call, was not compared with the DNA. TRBV21-1 is given as a pseudogene. The CDR3 contains 15 residues. The CDR3 spells CASSIPLGGGYEQYF. The DNA for the CDR3 is TGTGCCAGCAGCATCCCTTTAGGGGGCGGCTACGAGCAGTACTTC.

This clonotype came up many times. The chain carries TRBV7-3 and TRBJ2-3; D unclear. Trimming took off 6 bases at V and 0 bases at J, with 13 bases between the two ends. Germline assignment: CDR1 SGHTA and CDR2 FQGTGA. The CDR3 loop spans 15 amino acids. CDR3 in amino acids: CASRYGPGSTDTQYF. DNA of the CDR3: TGTGCCAGCAGATACGGACCGGGTAGCACAGATACGCAGTATTTT.

The table lists this clonotype with a few counts. The J gene is TRBJ2-1, the V gene TRBV6-2 or TRBV6-3; 9 bases fit TRBD2. The CDR3 loop spans 15 amino acids. V was pared by 4 bases and J by 2 bases, with 3 bases of the junction left unmatched. Germline V gene data show CDR1 as MNHEY and CDR2 as SVGEGT. CDR3: CASSLAGEAYNEQFF. The CDR3, as DNA: TGTGCCAGCAGTTTAGCGGGAGAAGCCTACAATGAGCAGTTCTTC.